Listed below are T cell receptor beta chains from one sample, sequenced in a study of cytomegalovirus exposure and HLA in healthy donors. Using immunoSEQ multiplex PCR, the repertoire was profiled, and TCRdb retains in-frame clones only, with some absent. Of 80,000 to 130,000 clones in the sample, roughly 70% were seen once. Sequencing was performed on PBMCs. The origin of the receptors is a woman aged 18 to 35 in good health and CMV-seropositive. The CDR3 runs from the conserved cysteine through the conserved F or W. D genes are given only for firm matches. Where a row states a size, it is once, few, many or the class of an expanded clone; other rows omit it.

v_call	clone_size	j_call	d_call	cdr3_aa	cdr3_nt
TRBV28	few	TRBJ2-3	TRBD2	CASSLADADTQYF	TGTGCCAGCAGCCTAGCGGATGCAGATACGCAGTATTTT
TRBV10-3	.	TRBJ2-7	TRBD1	CAIGGTGQGEQYF	TGTGCCATCGGGGGGACAGGGCAGGGAGAGCAGTACTTC
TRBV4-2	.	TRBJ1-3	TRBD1	CASSQGDGPGQGSRNTIYF	TGTGCCAGCAGCCAAGGGGACGGCCCGGGACAGGGGTCGAGAAACACCATATATTTT
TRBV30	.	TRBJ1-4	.	CAWSGGQGGVGLFF	TGTGCCTGGAGTGGGGGGCAGGGTGGCGTCGGACTGTTTTTT
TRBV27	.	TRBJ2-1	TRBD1	CASSFLATGDNEQFF	TGTGCCAGCAGTTTCTTAGCGACAGGGGATAATGAGCAGTTCTTC
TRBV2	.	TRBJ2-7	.	CASSGDSAYEQYF	TGTGCCAGCAGTGGGGACTCGGCCTACGAGCAGTACTTC
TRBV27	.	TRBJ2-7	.	CASSSQVGLGPGFGEQYF	TGTGCCAGCAGTTCCCAGGTTGGATTGGGGCCCGGGTTTGGCGAGCAGTACTTC
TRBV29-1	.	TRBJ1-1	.	CSGGSGSLNTEAFF	TGCAGCGGCGGGAGTGGGTCTCTGAACACTGAAGCTTTCTTT
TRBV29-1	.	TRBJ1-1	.	CSVERGVMNTEAFF	TGCAGCGTTGAGAGAGGCGTTATGAACACTGAAGCTTTCTTT
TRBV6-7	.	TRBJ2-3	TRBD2	CASSPSFSREATDTQYF	TGTGCCAGCAGCCCCTCATTCTCGCGGGAGGCCACAGATACGCAGTATTTT
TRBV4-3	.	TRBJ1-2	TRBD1	CASSQAGTGGGYTF	TGCGCCAGCAGCCAAGCCGGGACAGGGGGGGGCTACACCTTC
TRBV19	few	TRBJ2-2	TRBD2	CASSIGRDVMAGELFF	TGTGCCAGTAGTATTGGGAGGGACGTAATGGCCGGGGAGCTGTTTTTT
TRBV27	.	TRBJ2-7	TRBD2	CASSLAGAGEQYF	TGTGCCAGCAGTTTAGCGGGAGCGGGAGAGCAGTACTTC
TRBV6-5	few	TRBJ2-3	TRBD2	CASGLREGDTQYF	TGTGCCAGCGGCCTGCGGGAGGGAGATACGCAGTATTTT
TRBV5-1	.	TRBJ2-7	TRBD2	CASSSPGTSDYEQYF	TGCGCCAGCAGCTCACCCGGGACTAGCGACTACGAGCAGTACTTC
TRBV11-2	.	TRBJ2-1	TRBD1	CASSLPAFGTGGTNEQFF	TGTGCCAGCAGCTTACCTGCGTTCGGGACAGGGGGGACCAATGAGCAGTTCTTC
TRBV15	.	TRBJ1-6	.	CATSRAGTTNSPLHF	TGTGCCACCAGCAGAGCGGGGACAACGAATTCACCCCTCCACTTT
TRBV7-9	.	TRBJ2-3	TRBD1	CASSSRDRVPDTQYF	TGTGCCAGCAGCTCCCGGGACAGGGTGCCAGATACGCAGTATTTT
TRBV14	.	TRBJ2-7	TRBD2	CASSQDLIGLAGPYEQYF	TGTGCCAGCAGCCAAGATCTCATCGGACTAGCGGGCCCCTACGAGCAGTACTTC
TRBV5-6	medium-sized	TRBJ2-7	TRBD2	CASSLGGGLGEQYF	TGTGCCAGCAGCTTGGGGGGGGGACTGGGCGAGCAGTACTTC
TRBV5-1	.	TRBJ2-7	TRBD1	CASRPRQGGSYEQYF	TGCGCCAGCAGACCGAGACAGGGGGGTAGCTACGAGCAGTACTTC
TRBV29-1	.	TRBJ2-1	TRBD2	CSGGLAGGPGMEQFF	TGCAGCGGTGGACTAGCGGGAGGGCCGGGAATGGAGCAGTTCTTC
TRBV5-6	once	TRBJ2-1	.	CASSWAAGNEQFF	TGTGCCAGCAGCTGGGCCGCAGGCAATGAGCAGTTCTTC
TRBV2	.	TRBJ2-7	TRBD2	CASSEGGGEFYEQYF	TGTGCCAGCAGTGAGGGGGGAGGGGAATTCTACGAGCAGTACTTC
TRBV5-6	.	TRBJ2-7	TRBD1	CASSLRQGPHEQYF	TGTGCCAGCAGTTTACGACAGGGTCCCCACGAGCAGTACTTC
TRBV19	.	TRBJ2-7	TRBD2	CASSIAAGLAGGAEQYF	TGTGCCAGTAGTATAGCGGCGGGACTAGCGGGAGGTGCCGAGCAGTACTTC
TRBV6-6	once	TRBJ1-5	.	CASSYDFLAQHF	TGTGCCAGCAGTTACGACTTTCTAGCCCAGCATTTT
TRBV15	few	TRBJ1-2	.	CATSRGAGEGGYTF	TGTGCCACCAGCAGAGGGGCAGGGGAAGGAGGCTACACCTTC